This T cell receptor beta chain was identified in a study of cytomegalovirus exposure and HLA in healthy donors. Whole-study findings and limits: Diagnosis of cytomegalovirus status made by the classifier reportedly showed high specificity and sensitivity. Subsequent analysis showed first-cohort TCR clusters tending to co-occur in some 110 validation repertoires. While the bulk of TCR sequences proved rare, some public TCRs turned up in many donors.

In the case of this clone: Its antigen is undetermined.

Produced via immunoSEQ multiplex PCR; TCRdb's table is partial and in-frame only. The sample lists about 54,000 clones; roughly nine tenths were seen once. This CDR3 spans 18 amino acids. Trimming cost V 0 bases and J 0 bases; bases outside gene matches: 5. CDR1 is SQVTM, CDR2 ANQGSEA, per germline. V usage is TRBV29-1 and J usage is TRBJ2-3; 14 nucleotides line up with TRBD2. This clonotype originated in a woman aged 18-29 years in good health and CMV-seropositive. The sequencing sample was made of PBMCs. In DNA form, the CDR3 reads TGCAGCGTTGAAGATAATTGGACTAGCGGGGGGAGCACAGATACGCAGTATTTT. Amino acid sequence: CSVEDNWTSGGSTDTQYF.